Listed below are T cell receptor beta chains from one sample, sequenced in a study of CD8 T cells in Susac syndrome. One entry per CDR3 protein, called by TCRdb with MiXCR from the immunoSEQ multiplex PCR reads. The sample lists approximately 160,000 distinct CDR3 sequences, over 85% seen once, with over 0.08% in the top ten. The sample comprised CD4+ T cells from PBMCs. The receptor source for this set is a human donor with multiple sclerosis. Each CDR3 is given with its conserved first and last residue. The order of the fields is clone size, V gene, J gene, CDR3 length, D gene, CDR3 protein, CDR3 DNA. A D gene is named only where the DNA matches it firmly. The size field is filled for only some rows; it gives once, few, many or a size class.

clone_size: .; v_call: TRBV28; j_call: TRBJ2-2; cdr3_length: 16; d_call: TRBD1; cdr3_aa: CASSSQRTGATGELFF; cdr3_nt: TGTGCCAGCAGTTCACAAAGGACAGGGGCTACCGGGGAGCTGTTTTTT
clone_size: .; v_call: TRBV23-1; j_call: TRBJ1-2; cdr3_length: 14; d_call: TRBD1; cdr3_aa: CASSHGQGRYGYTF; cdr3_nt: TGCGCCAGCAGTCATGGACAGGGTCGATATGGCTACACCTTC
clone_size: .; v_call: TRBV20-1; j_call: TRBJ2-1; cdr3_length: 13; d_call: .; cdr3_aa: CSARDFSGLEQFF; cdr3_nt: TGCAGTGCTAGAGATTTTTCCGGCCTTGAGCAGTTCTTC
clone_size: .; v_call: TRBV20-1; j_call: TRBJ1-1; cdr3_length: 14; d_call: .; cdr3_aa: CSASKDTPGTEAFF; cdr3_nt: TGCAGTGCTAGTAAGGACACCCCGGGCACTGAAGCTTTCTTT
clone_size: .; v_call: TRBV5-1; j_call: TRBJ2-5; cdr3_length: 13; d_call: .; cdr3_aa: CASRRQAQETQYF; cdr3_nt: TGCGCCAGCAGACGACAGGCCCAAGAGACCCAGTACTTC
clone_size: .; v_call: TRBV7-2; j_call: TRBJ1-1; cdr3_length: 14; d_call: TRBD1; cdr3_aa: CASTHGQGIHEAFF; cdr3_nt: TGTGCCAGCACCCACGGACAGGGTATTCATGAAGCTTTCTTT
clone_size: .; v_call: TRBV20-1; j_call: TRBJ1-1; cdr3_length: 14; d_call: .; cdr3_aa: CSARPPGGNTEAFF; cdr3_nt: TGCAGTGCTCGCCCCCCGGGCGGGAACACTGAAGCTTTCTTT
clone_size: .; v_call: TRBV2; j_call: TRBJ1-2; cdr3_length: 14; d_call: TRBD1; cdr3_aa: CASRESQGNYGYTF; cdr3_nt: TGTGCCAGCAGGGAGTCACAGGGGAACTATGGCTACACCTTC
clone_size: .; v_call: TRBV9; j_call: TRBJ2-4; cdr3_length: 16; d_call: .; cdr3_aa: CASSRDGAVGGNIQYF; cdr3_nt: TGTGCCAGCAGCAGAGACGGGGCGGTTGGGGGAAACATTCAGTACTTC
clone_size: .; v_call: TRBV11-2; j_call: TRBJ2-1; cdr3_length: 10; d_call: .; cdr3_aa: CATINNEQFF; cdr3_nt: TGTGCCACTATCAACAATGAGCAGTTCTTC
clone_size: .; v_call: TRBV7-2; j_call: TRBJ2-7; cdr3_length: 15; d_call: TRBD1; cdr3_aa: CASSLTGQGTYEQYF; cdr3_nt: TGTGCCAGCAGCCTGACAGGACAGGGAACCTACGAGCAGTACTTC
clone_size: .; v_call: TRBV12-3/TRBV12-4; j_call: TRBJ2-4; cdr3_length: 15; d_call: .; cdr3_aa: CASSLVGSPKNIQYF; cdr3_nt: TGTGCCAGCAGTTTAGTGGGCTCACCCAAAAACATTCAGTACTTC
clone_size: .; v_call: TRBV28; j_call: TRBJ2-4; cdr3_length: 13; d_call: .; cdr3_aa: CASFGPPGNIQYF; cdr3_nt: TGTGCCAGCTTCGGTCCTCCGGGAAACATTCAGTACTTC
clone_size: .; v_call: TRBV9; j_call: TRBJ2-2; cdr3_length: 12; d_call: .; cdr3_aa: CASSLHAGELFF; cdr3_nt: TGTGCCAGCAGCCTGCACGCCGGGGAGCTGTTTTTT
clone_size: .; v_call: TRBV10-1; j_call: TRBJ2-5; cdr3_length: 14; d_call: .; cdr3_aa: CASSRNRAGETQYF; cdr3_nt: TGCGCCAGCTCTAGGAATCGGGCCGGGGAGACCCAGTACTTC
clone_size: .; v_call: TRBV7-6; j_call: TRBJ2-7; cdr3_length: 13; d_call: .; cdr3_aa: CASSYEGGAGQYF; cdr3_nt: TGTGCCAGCAGCTACGAAGGGGGGGCCGGGCAGTACTTC
clone_size: .; v_call: TRBV5-4; j_call: TRBJ1-2; cdr3_length: 13; d_call: .; cdr3_aa: CASSLYDNYGYTF; cdr3_nt: TGTGCCAGCAGCTTGTACGACAACTATGGCTACACCTTC
clone_size: .; v_call: TRBV7-3; j_call: TRBJ2-2; cdr3_length: 15; d_call: .; cdr3_aa: CASSTSGGGTGELFF; cdr3_nt: TGTGCCAGCAGCACGAGCGGAGGGGGGACCGGGGAGCTGTTTTTT
clone_size: .; v_call: TRBV12-3/TRBV12-4; j_call: TRBJ2-5; cdr3_length: 15; d_call: TRBD2; cdr3_aa: CASSNRGEGGETQYF; cdr3_nt: TGTGCCAGCAGCAACCGCGGAGAGGGAGGGGAGACCCAGTACTTC
clone_size: .; v_call: TRBV20-1; j_call: TRBJ2-4; cdr3_length: 12; d_call: .; cdr3_aa: CSVTGLWNIQYF; cdr3_nt: TGCAGTGTTACCGGGTTGTGGAACATTCAGTACTTC
clone_size: .; v_call: TRBV3-1; j_call: TRBJ2-5; cdr3_length: 16; d_call: .; cdr3_aa: CASSQALGTTQETQYF; cdr3_nt: TGTGCCAGCAGTCAGGCCCTCGGGACAACACAAGAGACCCAGTACTTC
clone_size: .; v_call: TRBV5-4; j_call: TRBJ2-5; cdr3_length: 13; d_call: .; cdr3_aa: CASSLESGETQYF; cdr3_nt: TGTGCCAGCAGCTTGGAAAGCGGGGAGACCCAGTACTTC
clone_size: .; v_call: TRBV29-1; j_call: TRBJ2-2; cdr3_length: 13; d_call: .; cdr3_aa: CSVDRRDTGELFF; cdr3_nt: TGCAGCGTTGACCGGAGAGACACCGGGGAGCTGTTTTTT
clone_size: .; v_call: TRBV19; j_call: TRBJ2-7; cdr3_length: 14; d_call: .; cdr3_aa: CASSTQVGAYEQYF; cdr3_nt: TGTGCCAGTAGTACGCAGGTTGGCGCCTACGAGCAGTACTTC
clone_size: .; v_call: TRBV3-1; j_call: TRBJ2-5; cdr3_length: 13; d_call: .; cdr3_aa: CASTQRVQETQYF; cdr3_nt: TGTGCCAGCACCCAGCGGGTACAAGAGACCCAGTACTTC
clone_size: .; v_call: TRBV19; j_call: TRBJ1-5; cdr3_length: 14; d_call: .; cdr3_aa: CASSPTGVGGPQHF; cdr3_nt: TGTGCCAGTAGTCCAACGGGCGTCGGGGGGCCCCAGCATTTT
clone_size: .; v_call: TRBV3-1; j_call: TRBJ2-6; cdr3_length: 15; d_call: .; cdr3_aa: CASSPLPTGANVLTF; cdr3_nt: TGTGCCAGCAGCCCCCTCCCGACTGGGGCCAACGTCCTGACTTTC
clone_size: .; v_call: TRBV20-1; j_call: TRBJ2-5; cdr3_length: 12; d_call: TRBD2; cdr3_aa: CSATTSGETQYF; cdr3_nt: TGCAGTGCTACAACTAGCGGAGAGACCCAGTACTTC
clone_size: .; v_call: TRBV5-4; j_call: TRBJ2-7; cdr3_length: 15; d_call: .; cdr3_aa: CASSLNLGPLYEQYF; cdr3_nt: TGTGCCAGCAGCTTAAATTTAGGGCCCCTCTACGAGCAGTACTTC
clone_size: .; v_call: TRBV20-1; j_call: TRBJ2-3; cdr3_length: 11; d_call: .; cdr3_aa: CSARVGDTQYF; cdr3_nt: TGCAGTGCTAGAGTGGGAGATACGCAGTATTTT
clone_size: .; v_call: TRBV5-1; j_call: TRBJ1-1; cdr3_length: 15; d_call: .; cdr3_aa: CASSLGTPQVTEAFF; cdr3_nt: TGCGCCAGCAGCTTGGGGACCCCACAGGTCACTGAAGCTTTCTTT
clone_size: few; v_call: TRBV13; j_call: TRBJ1-3; cdr3_length: 15; d_call: .; cdr3_aa: CASSLEGSSGNTIYF; cdr3_nt: TGTGCCAGCAGCTTAGAGGGGTCCTCTGGAAACACCATATATTTT
clone_size: once; v_call: TRBV28; j_call: TRBJ2-4; cdr3_length: 14; d_call: .; cdr3_aa: CASRPGREKNIQYF; cdr3_nt: TGTGCCAGTAGACCGGGACGGGAGAAAAACATTCAGTACTTC
clone_size: .; v_call: TRBV5-1; j_call: TRBJ1-2; cdr3_length: 14; d_call: .; cdr3_aa: CASSLMGHNYGYTF; cdr3_nt: TGCGCCAGCAGCTTGATGGGACACAACTATGGCTACACCTTC
clone_size: .; v_call: TRBV7-7; j_call: TRBJ2-1; cdr3_length: 13; d_call: .; cdr3_aa: CASSLNRYNEQFF; cdr3_nt: TGTGCTAGCAGCTTAAACAGATACAATGAGCAGTTCTTC
clone_size: once; v_call: TRBV12-3/TRBV12-4; j_call: TRBJ1-1; cdr3_length: 13; d_call: .; cdr3_aa: CASSPELRTEAFF; cdr3_nt: TGTGCCAGCAGCCCAGAACTCCGGACTGAAGCTTTCTTT
clone_size: .; v_call: TRBV29-1; j_call: TRBJ2-1; cdr3_length: 14; d_call: TRBD2; cdr3_aa: CSVESQRGGNEQFF; cdr3_nt: TGCAGCGTTGAAAGCCAGCGGGGAGGCAATGAGCAGTTCTTC
clone_size: .; v_call: TRBV20-1; j_call: TRBJ2-2; cdr3_length: 14; d_call: .; cdr3_aa: CSAIQTENTGELFF; cdr3_nt: TGCAGTGCTATTCAGACAGAGAACACCGGGGAGCTGTTTTTT
clone_size: .; v_call: TRBV19; j_call: TRBJ1-1; cdr3_length: 13; d_call: .; cdr3_aa: CATAKVAFTEAFF; cdr3_nt: TGTGCCACAGCCAAAGTGGCATTCACTGAAGCTTTCTTT
clone_size: .; v_call: TRBV2; j_call: TRBJ1-4; cdr3_length: 15; d_call: .; cdr3_aa: CASSERRSGGKKLFF; cdr3_nt: TGTGCCAGCAGTGAACGAAGAAGTGGAGGTAAAAAACTGTTTTTT
clone_size: .; v_call: TRBV20-1; j_call: TRBJ2-5; cdr3_length: 14; d_call: TRBD2; cdr3_aa: CSASLAGGTETQYF; cdr3_nt: TGCAGTGCTAGTCTCGCGGGGGGAACGGAGACCCAGTACTTC
clone_size: once; v_call: TRBV12-3/TRBV12-4; j_call: TRBJ1-1; cdr3_length: 13; d_call: .; cdr3_aa: CASRVTGNTEAFF; cdr3_nt: TGTGCCAGCAGGGTTACAGGGAACACTGAAGCTTTCTTT
clone_size: .; v_call: TRBV28; j_call: TRBJ2-2; cdr3_length: 15; d_call: .; cdr3_aa: CASSRTQGGTGELFF; cdr3_nt: TGTGCCAGCAGTCGCACACAGGGCGGCACCGGGGAGCTGTTTTTT
clone_size: .; v_call: TRBV7-2; j_call: TRBJ2-1; cdr3_length: 11; d_call: .; cdr3_aa: CASSLRGEQFF; cdr3_nt: TGTGCCAGCAGCCTTCGGGGCGAGCAGTTCTTC
clone_size: .; v_call: TRBV3-1; j_call: TRBJ1-1; cdr3_length: 12; d_call: TRBD1; cdr3_aa: CASSRQGTEAFF; cdr3_nt: TGTGCCAGCAGCCGACAGGGCACTGAAGCTTTCTTT
clone_size: .; v_call: TRBV2; j_call: TRBJ1-2; cdr3_length: 12; d_call: TRBD1; cdr3_aa: CASIEGATGYTF; cdr3_nt: TGTGCCAGCATAGAGGGGGCGACCGGCTACACCTTC
clone_size: .; v_call: TRBV5-1; j_call: TRBJ1-1; cdr3_length: 14; d_call: .; cdr3_aa: CASSLEGGGTEAFF; cdr3_nt: TGCGCCAGCAGCTTGGAGGGAGGAGGCACTGAAGCTTTCTTT
clone_size: .; v_call: TRBV20-1; j_call: TRBJ2-3; cdr3_length: 15; d_call: TRBD1; cdr3_aa: CSALDRVRYTDTQYF; cdr3_nt: TGCAGTGCACTTGACAGGGTTCGTTACACAGATACGCAGTATTTT
clone_size: .; v_call: TRBV5-1; j_call: TRBJ2-2; cdr3_length: 14; d_call: .; cdr3_aa: CASSQGAHTGELFF; cdr3_nt: TGCGCCAGCAGCCAAGGGGCGCACACCGGGGAGCTGTTTTTT
clone_size: .; v_call: TRBV5-1; j_call: TRBJ1-5; cdr3_length: 15; d_call: .; cdr3_aa: CASSPDSYSNQPQHF; cdr3_nt: TGCGCCAGCAGCCCAGACAGCTATAGCAATCAGCCCCAGCATTTT
clone_size: once; v_call: TRBV5-4; j_call: TRBJ1-2; cdr3_length: 15; d_call: TRBD1; cdr3_aa: CASSRGQAANYGYTF; cdr3_nt: TGTGCCAGCAGCCGTGGACAGGCGGCTAACTATGGCTACACCTTC
clone_size: .; v_call: TRBV20-1; j_call: TRBJ1-5; cdr3_length: 16; d_call: .; cdr3_aa: CSVQTRQQYSNQPQHF; cdr3_nt: TGCAGTGTTCAGACCCGACAACAATATAGCAATCAGCCCCAGCATTTT
clone_size: .; v_call: TRBV30; j_call: TRBJ1-2; cdr3_length: 14; d_call: .; cdr3_aa: CAWSVGRTYYGYTF; cdr3_nt: TGTGCCTGGAGTGTAGGGAGGACCTACTATGGCTACACCTTC
clone_size: .; v_call: TRBV9; j_call: TRBJ1-1; cdr3_length: 14; d_call: .; cdr3_aa: CASSTQDGNTEAFF; cdr3_nt: TGTGCCAGCAGCACCCAGGACGGGAACACTGAAGCTTTCTTT
clone_size: .; v_call: TRBV6-2/TRBV6-3; j_call: TRBJ2-7; cdr3_length: 14; d_call: .; cdr3_aa: CASSWRFGSYEQYF; cdr3_nt: TGTGCCAGCAGTTGGAGGTTCGGCTCCTACGAGCAGTACTTC
clone_size: .; v_call: TRBV18; j_call: TRBJ2-2; cdr3_length: 17; d_call: TRBD1; cdr3_aa: CASSPREGGQNTGELFF; cdr3_nt: TGTGCCAGCTCACCTCGTGAAGGGGGCCAGAACACCGGGGAGCTGTTTTTT
clone_size: .; v_call: TRBV5-1; j_call: TRBJ2-3; cdr3_length: 16; d_call: TRBD2; cdr3_aa: CASSLGLAGGPDTQYF; cdr3_nt: TGCGCCAGCAGCTTGGGACTAGCGGGGGGACCAGATACGCAGTATTTT
clone_size: .; v_call: TRBV30; j_call: TRBJ1-4; cdr3_length: 15; d_call: TRBD1; cdr3_aa: CAWSVQGGAGEKLFF; cdr3_nt: TGTGCCTGGAGTGTACAGGGGGGGGCAGGGGAAAAACTGTTTTTT
clone_size: few; v_call: TRBV6-1; j_call: TRBJ2-2; cdr3_length: 13; d_call: .; cdr3_aa: CASHPTVTGELFF; cdr3_nt: TGTGCCAGCCACCCGACCGTCACCGGGGAGCTGTTTTTT